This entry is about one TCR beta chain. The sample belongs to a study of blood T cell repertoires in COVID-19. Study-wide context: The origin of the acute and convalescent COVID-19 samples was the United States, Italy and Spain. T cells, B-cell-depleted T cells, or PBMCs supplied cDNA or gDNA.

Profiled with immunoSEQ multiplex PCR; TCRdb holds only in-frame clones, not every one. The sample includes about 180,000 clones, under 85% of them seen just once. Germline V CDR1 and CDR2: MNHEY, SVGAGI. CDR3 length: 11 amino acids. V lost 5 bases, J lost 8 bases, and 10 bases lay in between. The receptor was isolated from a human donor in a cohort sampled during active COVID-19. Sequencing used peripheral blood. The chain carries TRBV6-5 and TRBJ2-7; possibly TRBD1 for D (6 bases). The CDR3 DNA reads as TGTGCCAGCAGTCAGGGGAATAAGCAGTACTTC. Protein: CASSQGNKQYF.